The rows below give T cell receptor beta chains drawn from one sample of a study of T-cell memory formation after mild COVID-19. One entry per CDR3 protein, called by TCRdb with MiXCR from the 5' RACE reads. The data show under 450,000 distinct CDR3 sequences, more than 20% seen once. The sequenced sample was PBMCs or a T cell subset sorted from them (not recorded which). These receptors all stem from a man between 18 and 29 years old who had mild COVID-19 (a few samples of this study predate the infection). Cell type and time point are not known. Both conserved end residues are part of each CDR3. Each record gives: D gene, clone size, J gene, V gene, CDR3 protein, CDR3 DNA. D genes are given only for firm matches. Only part of the rows carry a size: once, few, many, or a class if the clone is expanded.

d_call: TRBD1
clone_size: few
j_call: TRBJ1-5
v_call: TRBV20-1
cdr3_aa: CSARDREAQPQHF
cdr3_nt: TGCAGTGCTCGGGACAGGGAGGCTCAGCCCCAGCATTTT

d_call: NA
clone_size: few
j_call: TRBJ2-7
v_call: TRBV5-6
cdr3_aa: CASSFWTAYYEQYF
cdr3_nt: TGTGCCAGCAGCTTTTGGACAGCGTATTACGAGCAGTACTTC

d_call: NA
clone_size: few
j_call: TRBJ1-2
v_call: TRBV12-3/TRBV12-4
cdr3_aa: CASRGGVNYGYTF
cdr3_nt: TGTGCCAGCAGGGGGGGTGTGAACTATGGCTACACCTTC

d_call: TRBD2
clone_size: few
j_call: TRBJ2-7
v_call: TRBV7-2
cdr3_aa: CASSFMASGGYEQYF
cdr3_nt: TGTGCCAGCAGCTTTATGGCTAGCGGTGGTTACGAGCAGTACTTC

d_call: TRBD1
clone_size: NA
j_call: TRBJ2-5
v_call: TRBV29-1
cdr3_aa: CSVTRGSETQYF
cdr3_nt: TGCAGCGTGACCAGGGGGTCCGAGACCCAGTACTTC

d_call: TRBD2
clone_size: once
j_call: TRBJ2-3
v_call: TRBV9
cdr3_aa: CASSSRAGSIFDTQYF
cdr3_nt: TGTGCCAGCAGCTCACGAGCGGGGAGCATATTTGATACGCAGTATTTT

d_call: NA
clone_size: NA
j_call: TRBJ2-7
v_call: TRBV12-3/TRBV12-4
cdr3_aa: CASSTGTTLASEQYF
cdr3_nt: TGTGCCAGCAGTACAGGGACAACCCTGGCGAGTGAGCAGTACTTC

d_call: NA
clone_size: few
j_call: TRBJ2-7
v_call: TRBV7-9
cdr3_aa: CASSPDNLLSYEQYF
cdr3_nt: TGTGCCAGCAGTCCGGACAACTTGTTATCCTACGAGCAGTACTTC

d_call: TRBD1
clone_size: NA
j_call: TRBJ2-2
v_call: TRBV6-1
cdr3_aa: CASIFRDSWTGELFF
cdr3_nt: TGTGCCAGCATTTTTCGGGACAGTTGGACCGGGGAGCTGTTTTTT

d_call: NA
clone_size: NA
j_call: TRBJ1-3
v_call: TRBV9
cdr3_aa: CASSVTTSGNTIYF
cdr3_nt: TGTGCCAGCAGCGTGACAACCTCTGGAAACACCATATATTTT

d_call: NA
clone_size: NA
j_call: TRBJ2-3
v_call: TRBV7-3
cdr3_aa: CASSLSGISTDTQYF
cdr3_nt: TGTGCCAGCAGCTTATCCGGGATTAGCACAGATACGCAGTATTTT

d_call: NA
clone_size: NA
j_call: TRBJ2-2
v_call: TRBV4-2
cdr3_aa: CASSKELNWELFF
cdr3_nt: TGTGCCAGCAGCAAAGAACTAAACTGGGAGCTGTTTTTT

d_call: NA
clone_size: NA
j_call: TRBJ1-2
v_call: TRBV6-5
cdr3_aa: CASSYGDNYGYTF
cdr3_nt: TGTGCCAGCAGTTACGGTGATAACTATGGCTACACCTTC

d_call: TRBD1
clone_size: NA
j_call: TRBJ1-6
v_call: TRBV4-1
cdr3_aa: CASSHDGTGVSPLHF
cdr3_nt: TGCGCCAGCAGCCATGACGGGACAGGGGTTTCACCCCTCCACTTT